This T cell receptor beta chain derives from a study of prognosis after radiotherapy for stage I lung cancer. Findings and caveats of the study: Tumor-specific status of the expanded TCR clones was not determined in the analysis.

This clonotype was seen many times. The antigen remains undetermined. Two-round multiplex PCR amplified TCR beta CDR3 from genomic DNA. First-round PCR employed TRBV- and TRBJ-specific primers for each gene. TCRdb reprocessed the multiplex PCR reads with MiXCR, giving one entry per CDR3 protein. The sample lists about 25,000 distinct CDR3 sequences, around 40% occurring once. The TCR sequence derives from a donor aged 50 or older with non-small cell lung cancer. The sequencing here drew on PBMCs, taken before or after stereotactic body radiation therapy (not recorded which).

In DNA, the CDR3 is TGCGCCAGCAGCCAAGGGCTCTTACAGGGGGGTTTCACTGAAGCTTTCTTT. This gives the protein CASSQGLLQGGFTEAFF. The V gene is TRBV4-1, the J gene TRBJ1-1; 8 bases line up with TRBD1. J lost 4 bases, V lost 1 base, and 11 bases had no gene match. This CDR3 has 17 residues. CDR1 and CDR2 from the germline V gene are MGHRA and YSYEKL.